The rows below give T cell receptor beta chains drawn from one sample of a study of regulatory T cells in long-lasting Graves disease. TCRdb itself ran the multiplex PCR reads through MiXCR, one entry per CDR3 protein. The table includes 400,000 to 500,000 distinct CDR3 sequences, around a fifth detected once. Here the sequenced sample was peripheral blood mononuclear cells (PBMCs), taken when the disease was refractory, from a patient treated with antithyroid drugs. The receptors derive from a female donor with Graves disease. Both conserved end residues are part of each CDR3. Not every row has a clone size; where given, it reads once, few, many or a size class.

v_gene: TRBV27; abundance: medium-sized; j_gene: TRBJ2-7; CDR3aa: CASSYSPGLGVWEQYF
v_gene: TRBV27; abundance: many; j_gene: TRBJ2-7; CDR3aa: CASSLAGPYEQYF
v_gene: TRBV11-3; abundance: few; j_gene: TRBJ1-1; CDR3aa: CASSPMAGSTEAFF
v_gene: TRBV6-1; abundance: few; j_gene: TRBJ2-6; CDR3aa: CASSGRGSGANVLTF
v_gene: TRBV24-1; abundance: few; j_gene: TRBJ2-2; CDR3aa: CATRGWSGGELFF
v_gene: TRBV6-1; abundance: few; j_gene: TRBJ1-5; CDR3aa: CASGPQGEHQPQHF
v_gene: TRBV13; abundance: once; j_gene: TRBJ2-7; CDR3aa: CASSSSGGIPYEQYF
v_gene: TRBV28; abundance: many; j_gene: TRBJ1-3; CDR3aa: CASTLGGRGNTIYF
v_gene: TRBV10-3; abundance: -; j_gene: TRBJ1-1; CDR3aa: CAISEYDRGRMNTEAFF
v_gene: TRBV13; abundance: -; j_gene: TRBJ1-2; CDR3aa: CASSLGRVGNNYGYTF
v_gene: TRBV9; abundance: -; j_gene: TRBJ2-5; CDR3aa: CASSVGDSKETQYF
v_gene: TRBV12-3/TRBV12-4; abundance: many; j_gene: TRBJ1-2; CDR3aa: CASSFQTGRDGYTF
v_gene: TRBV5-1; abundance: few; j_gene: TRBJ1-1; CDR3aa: CASSPGGAGTKAFF
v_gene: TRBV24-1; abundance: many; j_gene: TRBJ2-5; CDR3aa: CATSEGEWETQYF
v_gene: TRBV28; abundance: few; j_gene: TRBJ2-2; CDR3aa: CASSGQGRTGELFF
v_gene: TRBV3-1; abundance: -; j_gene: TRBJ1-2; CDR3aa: CASSHRTGDYGYTF
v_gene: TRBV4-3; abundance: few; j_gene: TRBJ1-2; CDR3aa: CASSQNHVTGLNANYGYTF
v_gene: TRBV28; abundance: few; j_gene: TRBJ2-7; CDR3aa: CASSLAGQRGEQYF
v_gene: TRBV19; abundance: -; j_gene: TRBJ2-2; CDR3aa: CARPKTGSDTGELFF
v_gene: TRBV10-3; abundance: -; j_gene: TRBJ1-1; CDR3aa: CAISGQGAFNAEAFF
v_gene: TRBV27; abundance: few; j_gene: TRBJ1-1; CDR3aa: CASSLSTGEAAEAFF
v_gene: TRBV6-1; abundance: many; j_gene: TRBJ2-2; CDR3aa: CASIPRTGDTGELFF
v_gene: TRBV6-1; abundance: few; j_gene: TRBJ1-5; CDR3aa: CASKGAREGQPQHF
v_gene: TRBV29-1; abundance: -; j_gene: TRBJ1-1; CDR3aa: CSVEGWGLNTEAFF
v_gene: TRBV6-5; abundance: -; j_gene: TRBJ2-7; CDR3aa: CASSYDRTGSAYEQYF
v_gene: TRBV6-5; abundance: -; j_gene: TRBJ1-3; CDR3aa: CASSYSQGSGNTIYF
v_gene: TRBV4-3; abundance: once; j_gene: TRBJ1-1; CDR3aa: CASSQDLPGGTEAFF